The present T cell receptor beta chain was sequenced within a study of cytomegalovirus exposure and HLA in healthy donors. In germline, CDR1 is MNHEY, CDR2 SMNVEV (reference sequence). Trimming shortened V by 6 bases and J by 4 bases, and 21 bases separated the two germline ends. This CDR3 is built from 16 residues. Donors were drawn from the approximately 120-subject validation cohort, separate from the roughly 700-subject first cohort. Clones were sequenced by immunoSEQ multiplex PCR, and TCRdb holds only the in-frame ones, with some missing. This sample carries 130,000 to 150,000 clones, 87% of them seen once, and the ten largest clones take less than 5.5%.

This sequence joins TRBV27 and TRBJ1-2, with a possible D match to TRBD1 (5 bases). This TCR came from a young man in good health and CMV-seropositive. The sample comprised PBMCs. Written as DNA, the CDR3 is TGTGCCAGCAGCTCCTGGACCCTCCCCGGGGGCTATGGCTACACCTTC. Protein product: CASSSWTLPGGYGYTF.